One sample yielded the 24 T cell receptor beta chains listed below, sequenced in a study of blood T cell repertoires in COVID-19. The method was immunoSEQ multiplex PCR; TCRdb's version includes in-frame clones alone and lacks a portion of them. The top ten hold 10% to 15% of the sample, which has under 300,000 clones, about 86% seen once. Source material: peripheral blood. Every receptor here comes from a woman in her 30s with COVID-19, enrolled during active disease.

V gene TRBV19 combines with J gene TRBJ1-5; D is unclear. CDR3 length equals 16 residues. CDR1 and CDR2 from the germline V gene are LNHDA and SQIVND (reference sequence). V was cut by 3 bases and J by 2 bases, with 14 bases left in between. The CDR3 bases are TGTGCCAGTAGTATGGGCGTCCTACGAGGCAATCAGCCCCAGCATTTT. Protein: CASSMGVLRGNQPQHF. The whole variable domain, filled in from reference TRBV19 and TRBJ1-5, reads DGGITQSPKYLFRKEGQNVTLSCEQNLNHDAMYWYRQDPGQGLRLIYYSQIVNDFQKGDIAEGYSVSREKKESFPLTVTSAQKNPTAFYLCASSMGVLRGNQPQHFGDGTRLSIL.

The chain combines TRBV19 with TRBJ1-2; tentative D call: TRBD1 (6 bases). CDR1 is LNHDA and CDR2 is SQIVND in the germline V gene (reference sequence). Trimming left V 1 base short and J 6 bases short, with 15 bases between. The CDR3 loop spans 15 amino acids. The CDR3 DNA sequence: TGTGCCAGTAGTATAGGAGACAGGCTAAGGAATGGCTACACCTTC. Amino acids: CASSIGDRLRNGYTF.

V gene TRBV19 combines with J gene TRBJ2-3, with 10 bases fitting TRBD1. Looked up from germline, CDR1 is LNHDA and CDR2 is SQIVND (reference sequence). The trim removed 3 bases at V and 7 bases at J, leaving 4 bases unmatched. The CDR3 loop spans 14 amino acids. In DNA form, the CDR3 reads TGTGCCAGTAGTATCTGGGACAGGGGTAATACGCAGTATTTT. Protein: CASSIWDRGNTQYF.

V and J are TRBV7-9 and TRBJ2-3; tentative D call: TRBD2 (5 bases). This CDR3 is 18 amino acids long. Germline V gene lookup returns CDR1 SEHNR and CDR2 FQNEAQ (reference sequence). Trimming stripped 3 bases from V and 3 bases from J, with 22 bases between. CDR3 bases: TGTGCCAGCAGCTTTGGAAGTTGGCGGGCCGTAAATACAGATACGCAGTATTTT. Translating it yields CASSFGSWRAVNTDTQYF. Looking up the rest from reference TRBV7-9 and TRBJ2-3 gives the full variable domain: DTGVSQNPRHKITKRGQNVTFRCDPISEHNRLYWYRQTLGQGPEFLTYFQNEAQLEKSRLLSDRFSAERPKGSFSTLEIQRTEQGDSAMYLCASSFGSWRAVNTDTQYFGPGTRLTVL.

V and J are TRBV6-5 and TRBJ2-1; 10 positions agree with TRBD2. In germline, CDR1 is MNHEY, CDR2 SVGAGI. The V and J ends lost 2 bases and 7 bases, in that order; junction bases with no gene match: 5. The CDR3 has 15 amino acids. The chain's CDR3 is CASSYTGTSVNEQFF. The CDR3, as DNA: TGTGCCAGCAGTTACACCGGGACTAGCGTGAATGAGCAGTTCTTC.

This sequence joins TRBV2 and TRBJ2-1, with 7 bases fitting TRBD2. The CDR3 is 14 residues long. V shed 6 bases and J 2 bases; nucleotides not matched to a gene: 4. CDR1 and CDR2 from the germline V gene are SNHLY and FYNNEI. The CDR3 protein is CASRTGTTYNEQFF. The DNA for the CDR3 is TGTGCCAGCAGAACCGGGACTACCTACAATGAGCAGTTCTTC. The full variable domain, rest sourced from reference TRBV2 and TRBJ2-1, is EPEVTQTPSHQVTQMGQEVILRCVPISNHLYFYWYRQILGQKVEFLVSFYNNEISEKSEIFDDQFSVERPDGSNFTLKIRSTKLEDSAMYFCASRTGTTYNEQFFGPGTRLTVL.

This rearrangement joins TRBV6-4 to TRBJ1-2; D gene uncertain. Germline V gene data show CDR1 as MRHNA and CDR2 as SNTAGT. V was shortened by 0 bases and J by 8 bases, with 16 bases between the two germline ends. CDR3 length: 15 residues. CDR3 sequence reads: CASSDSNIRGRGYTF. The CDR3 DNA is TGTGCCAGCAGTGACTCGAACATTCGAGGGCGAGGCTACACCTTC.

The chain joins TRBV28 to TRBJ1-5; 7 bases align to TRBD1. The junction had 10 bases not matched to a gene; V was cut back by 3 bases and J by 2 bases. The CDR3 contains 17 residues. From germline, CDR1 is MDHEN and CDR2 SYDVKM. This chain's CDR3 is CASSFRQGVVGNQPQHF. CDR3 DNA: TGTGCCAGCAGTTTTCGGCAGGGGGTCGTCGGCAATCAGCCCCAGCATTTT.

The chain has TRBV5-4 and TRBJ1-1; D ambiguous. Germline V CDR1 and CDR2: SGHNT, YYREEE (reference sequence). The CDR3 runs to 12 residues. The germline V and J ends were trimmed by 4 bases and 7 bases, with 11 bases remaining between them. This CDR3 is CASSVLAGEAFF. The CDR3 DNA reads TGTGCCAGCAGCGTCCTGGCAGGTGAAGCTTTCTTT. The variable domain in full, completed from reference TRBV5-4 and TRBJ1-1, reads ETGVTQSPTHLIKTRGQQVTLRCSSQSGHNTVSWYQQALGQGPQFIFQYYREEENGRGNFPPRFSGLQFPNYSSELNVNALELDDSALYLCASSVLAGEAFFGQGTRLTVV.

The chain joins TRBV3-1 (or the pseudogene TRBV3-2) to TRBJ1-2; possible D gene TRBD1, 6 bases. V gave up 4 bases and J gave up 4 bases, with 13 bases separating them. The CDR3 runs 14 residues. The V gene's germline CDR1 is LGHDT and CDR2 YNNKEL (reference sequence). Here the CDR3 reads CASSLSGGPYGYTF. The CDR3 nucleotides read TGTGCCAGCAGCCTGTCGGGGGGCCCCTATGGCTACACCTTC.

V is TRBV27 and J is TRBJ2-6; D perhaps matches TRBD2 (5 bases). The V gene's germline CDR1 is MNHEY and CDR2 SMNVEV (reference sequence). Trimming took 4 bases from V and 2 from J, leaving 6 bases between them. The CDR3 runs 14 residues. The CDR3 protein is CASSSGTGANVLTF. The CDR3, as DNA: TGTGCCAGCAGTTCGGGGACTGGGGCCAACGTCCTGACTTTC.

The chain couples TRBV19 to TRBJ2-3; a possible D gene is TRBD2 (6 bases). The CDR3 has 15 amino acids. Germline CDR1 and CDR2: LNHDA and SQIVND (reference sequence). Deletions cut 5 bases from V and 0 bases from J, with 12 bases between. The CDR3, as DNA: TGTGCCAGTAGTCCCGGCGCGGGGAGCACAGATACGCAGTATTTT. Translation gives CASSPGAGSTDTQYF.

The genes are TRBV14 and TRBJ1-4, with 9 bases that match TRBD1. The CDR3 contains 16 residues. Germline loops: CDR1 SGHDN, CDR2 FVKESK. Unmatched junction bases numbered 7, after V lost 4 bases and J lost 4 bases. CDR3 sequence (DNA): TGTGCCAGCAGCCTTGACAGGGGGAGCCATAATGAAAAACTGTTTTTT. This translates into CASSLDRGSHNEKLFF.

The chain joins TRBV7-9 to TRBJ2-5, with D tentatively TRBD1 (6 bases). The V gene lost 1 base and the J gene lost 3 bases, with 6 bases spanning the gap. This CDR3 contains 13 residues. Germline CDR1 is SEHNR and CDR2 is FQNEAQ (reference sequence). This CDR3 is CASSLDREETQYF. The CDR3, as DNA: TGTGCCAGCAGCTTAGACAGGGAAGAGACCCAGTACTTC.

The chain has TRBV19 and TRBJ2-1; 11 bases match TRBD2. The germline V gene has CDR1 LNHDA and CDR2 SQIVND (reference sequence). The CDR3 covers 16 residues. The V gene end was trimmed by 5 bases and the J gene end by 8 bases; junction bases not matched to a gene: 11. In nucleotides, the CDR3 is TGTGCCAGTAGTCCCCCGATTAGCGGGGGGGTCGATGAGCAGTTCTTC. It is translated as CASSPPISGGVDEQFF.

The J gene is TRBJ1-6, the V gene TRBV2; no clear D gene. The V gene lost 4 bases and the J gene lost 11 bases, with 15 bases spanning the gap. Looked up from germline, CDR1 is SNHLY and CDR2 is FYNNEI. This CDR3 comprises 14 residues. In DNA, the CDR3 is TGTGCCAGCAGTGCTGGCAGAGGGTCACCACCCCTCCACTTT. Its protein is CASSAGRGSPPLHF.

This chain joins TRBV18 and TRBJ1-5; maybe TRBD1 (5 bases). CDR1 and CDR2 (germline): KGHSH, LQKENI. V was shortened by 4 bases and J by 7 bases, with 14 bases between the two germline ends. The CDR3 extends over 14 amino acids. CDR3 sequence (DNA): TGTGCCAGCTCACGTCCGGAGGGGCGCCAGCCCCAGCATTTT. Protein: CASSRPEGRQPQHF.

The chain links TRBV15 to TRBJ1-6, with 8 positions matching TRBD1. The J segment lost 8 bases and the V segment lost 3 bases, leaving 12 bases of the junction unmatched. The CDR3 sequence is 17 residues long. From germline, CDR1 is LNHNV and CDR2 YYDKDF (reference sequence). The DNA of the CDR3 is TGTGCCACCAGCAGGGCCGTCGGAGGACAGGGACATTCACCCCTCCACTTT. Its translation is CATSRAVGGQGHSPLHF. Full variable domain (remainder filled in from reference TRBV15 and TRBJ1-6): DAMVIQNPRYQVTQFGKPVTLSCSQTLNHNVMYWYQQKSSQAPKLLFHYYDKDFNNEADTPDNFQSRRPNTSFCFLDIRSPGLGDTAMYLCATSRAVGGQGHSPLHFGNGTRLTVT.

The chain is built from TRBV30 and TRBJ1-5, with no clear D. The CDR3 is made up of 16 amino acids. Germline V CDR1 and CDR2: GTSNPN, SVGIG (reference sequence). The V gene lost 0 bases and the J gene lost 4 bases, with 16 bases spanning the gap. This CDR3 is CAWSVQDEGRNQPQHF. The CDR3 DNA reads TGTGCCTGGAGTGTACAAGATGAGGGCAGGAATCAGCCCCAGCATTTT.

The gene calls are TRBV9 and TRBJ2-3; no definite D call. The CDR3 has 12 amino acids. CDR1 and CDR2 from the germline V gene are SGDLS and YYNGEE. V lost 0 bases to trimming and J lost 5 bases, with 4 bases between them. The CDR3 nucleotides are TGTGCCAGCAGCGTAGGGCTAGATACGCAGTATTTT. Protein product: CASSVGLDTQYF.

The CDR3 nucleotides are TGTGCCAGCAGCTTGAAACCCGGGACAGGGATGAACACTGAAGCTTTCTTT. It encodes CASSLKPGTGMNTEAFF. This chain links TRBV5-6 with TRBJ1-1, with 9 bases identical to TRBD1. CDR3 length: 17 amino acids. The V gene end was trimmed by 1 base and the J gene end by 0 bases; junction bases not matched to a gene: 7. The germline V gene encodes CDR1 SGHDT and CDR2 YYEEEE.

This clone was seen just once. This sequence joins TRBV12-3 or TRBV12-4 and TRBJ1-2; tentative D call: TRBD1 (5 bases). The CDR3 has 13 amino acids. V was trimmed by 1 base and J by 8 bases, leaving 11 bases between them. The CDR3 DNA reads as TGTGCCAGCAGTTTAGGTGGGGGGTACGGCTACACCTTC. Amino acids: CASSLGGGYGYTF.

Only a few counts were recorded for this clone. The rearrangement links TRBV27 to TRBJ2-7; 14 bases are a match to TRBD2. This CDR3 region has 17 residues. Per the germline V gene, CDR1 is MNHEY and CDR2 is SMNVEV (reference sequence). With V trimmed by 3 bases and J by 7 bases, 11 bases remained unmatched. DNA of the CDR3: TGTGCCAGCAGTTTCGACACCAGACTAGCGGGGGGGCGGGAGCAGTACTTC. It yields the protein CASSFDTRLAGGREQYF.

The rearrangement joins TRBV10-2 to TRBJ1-2, with 12 bases aligning to TRBD1. Germline CDR1 reads WSHSY; CDR2 reads SAAADI. J was trimmed by 9 bases and V by 3 bases; bases with no gene match: 8. The CDR3 runs to 15 residues. CDR3 bases: TGCGCCAGCAGTGATTCGGGACAGGGGGCGCCTAGCTACACCTTC. As protein: CASSDSGQGAPSYTF.